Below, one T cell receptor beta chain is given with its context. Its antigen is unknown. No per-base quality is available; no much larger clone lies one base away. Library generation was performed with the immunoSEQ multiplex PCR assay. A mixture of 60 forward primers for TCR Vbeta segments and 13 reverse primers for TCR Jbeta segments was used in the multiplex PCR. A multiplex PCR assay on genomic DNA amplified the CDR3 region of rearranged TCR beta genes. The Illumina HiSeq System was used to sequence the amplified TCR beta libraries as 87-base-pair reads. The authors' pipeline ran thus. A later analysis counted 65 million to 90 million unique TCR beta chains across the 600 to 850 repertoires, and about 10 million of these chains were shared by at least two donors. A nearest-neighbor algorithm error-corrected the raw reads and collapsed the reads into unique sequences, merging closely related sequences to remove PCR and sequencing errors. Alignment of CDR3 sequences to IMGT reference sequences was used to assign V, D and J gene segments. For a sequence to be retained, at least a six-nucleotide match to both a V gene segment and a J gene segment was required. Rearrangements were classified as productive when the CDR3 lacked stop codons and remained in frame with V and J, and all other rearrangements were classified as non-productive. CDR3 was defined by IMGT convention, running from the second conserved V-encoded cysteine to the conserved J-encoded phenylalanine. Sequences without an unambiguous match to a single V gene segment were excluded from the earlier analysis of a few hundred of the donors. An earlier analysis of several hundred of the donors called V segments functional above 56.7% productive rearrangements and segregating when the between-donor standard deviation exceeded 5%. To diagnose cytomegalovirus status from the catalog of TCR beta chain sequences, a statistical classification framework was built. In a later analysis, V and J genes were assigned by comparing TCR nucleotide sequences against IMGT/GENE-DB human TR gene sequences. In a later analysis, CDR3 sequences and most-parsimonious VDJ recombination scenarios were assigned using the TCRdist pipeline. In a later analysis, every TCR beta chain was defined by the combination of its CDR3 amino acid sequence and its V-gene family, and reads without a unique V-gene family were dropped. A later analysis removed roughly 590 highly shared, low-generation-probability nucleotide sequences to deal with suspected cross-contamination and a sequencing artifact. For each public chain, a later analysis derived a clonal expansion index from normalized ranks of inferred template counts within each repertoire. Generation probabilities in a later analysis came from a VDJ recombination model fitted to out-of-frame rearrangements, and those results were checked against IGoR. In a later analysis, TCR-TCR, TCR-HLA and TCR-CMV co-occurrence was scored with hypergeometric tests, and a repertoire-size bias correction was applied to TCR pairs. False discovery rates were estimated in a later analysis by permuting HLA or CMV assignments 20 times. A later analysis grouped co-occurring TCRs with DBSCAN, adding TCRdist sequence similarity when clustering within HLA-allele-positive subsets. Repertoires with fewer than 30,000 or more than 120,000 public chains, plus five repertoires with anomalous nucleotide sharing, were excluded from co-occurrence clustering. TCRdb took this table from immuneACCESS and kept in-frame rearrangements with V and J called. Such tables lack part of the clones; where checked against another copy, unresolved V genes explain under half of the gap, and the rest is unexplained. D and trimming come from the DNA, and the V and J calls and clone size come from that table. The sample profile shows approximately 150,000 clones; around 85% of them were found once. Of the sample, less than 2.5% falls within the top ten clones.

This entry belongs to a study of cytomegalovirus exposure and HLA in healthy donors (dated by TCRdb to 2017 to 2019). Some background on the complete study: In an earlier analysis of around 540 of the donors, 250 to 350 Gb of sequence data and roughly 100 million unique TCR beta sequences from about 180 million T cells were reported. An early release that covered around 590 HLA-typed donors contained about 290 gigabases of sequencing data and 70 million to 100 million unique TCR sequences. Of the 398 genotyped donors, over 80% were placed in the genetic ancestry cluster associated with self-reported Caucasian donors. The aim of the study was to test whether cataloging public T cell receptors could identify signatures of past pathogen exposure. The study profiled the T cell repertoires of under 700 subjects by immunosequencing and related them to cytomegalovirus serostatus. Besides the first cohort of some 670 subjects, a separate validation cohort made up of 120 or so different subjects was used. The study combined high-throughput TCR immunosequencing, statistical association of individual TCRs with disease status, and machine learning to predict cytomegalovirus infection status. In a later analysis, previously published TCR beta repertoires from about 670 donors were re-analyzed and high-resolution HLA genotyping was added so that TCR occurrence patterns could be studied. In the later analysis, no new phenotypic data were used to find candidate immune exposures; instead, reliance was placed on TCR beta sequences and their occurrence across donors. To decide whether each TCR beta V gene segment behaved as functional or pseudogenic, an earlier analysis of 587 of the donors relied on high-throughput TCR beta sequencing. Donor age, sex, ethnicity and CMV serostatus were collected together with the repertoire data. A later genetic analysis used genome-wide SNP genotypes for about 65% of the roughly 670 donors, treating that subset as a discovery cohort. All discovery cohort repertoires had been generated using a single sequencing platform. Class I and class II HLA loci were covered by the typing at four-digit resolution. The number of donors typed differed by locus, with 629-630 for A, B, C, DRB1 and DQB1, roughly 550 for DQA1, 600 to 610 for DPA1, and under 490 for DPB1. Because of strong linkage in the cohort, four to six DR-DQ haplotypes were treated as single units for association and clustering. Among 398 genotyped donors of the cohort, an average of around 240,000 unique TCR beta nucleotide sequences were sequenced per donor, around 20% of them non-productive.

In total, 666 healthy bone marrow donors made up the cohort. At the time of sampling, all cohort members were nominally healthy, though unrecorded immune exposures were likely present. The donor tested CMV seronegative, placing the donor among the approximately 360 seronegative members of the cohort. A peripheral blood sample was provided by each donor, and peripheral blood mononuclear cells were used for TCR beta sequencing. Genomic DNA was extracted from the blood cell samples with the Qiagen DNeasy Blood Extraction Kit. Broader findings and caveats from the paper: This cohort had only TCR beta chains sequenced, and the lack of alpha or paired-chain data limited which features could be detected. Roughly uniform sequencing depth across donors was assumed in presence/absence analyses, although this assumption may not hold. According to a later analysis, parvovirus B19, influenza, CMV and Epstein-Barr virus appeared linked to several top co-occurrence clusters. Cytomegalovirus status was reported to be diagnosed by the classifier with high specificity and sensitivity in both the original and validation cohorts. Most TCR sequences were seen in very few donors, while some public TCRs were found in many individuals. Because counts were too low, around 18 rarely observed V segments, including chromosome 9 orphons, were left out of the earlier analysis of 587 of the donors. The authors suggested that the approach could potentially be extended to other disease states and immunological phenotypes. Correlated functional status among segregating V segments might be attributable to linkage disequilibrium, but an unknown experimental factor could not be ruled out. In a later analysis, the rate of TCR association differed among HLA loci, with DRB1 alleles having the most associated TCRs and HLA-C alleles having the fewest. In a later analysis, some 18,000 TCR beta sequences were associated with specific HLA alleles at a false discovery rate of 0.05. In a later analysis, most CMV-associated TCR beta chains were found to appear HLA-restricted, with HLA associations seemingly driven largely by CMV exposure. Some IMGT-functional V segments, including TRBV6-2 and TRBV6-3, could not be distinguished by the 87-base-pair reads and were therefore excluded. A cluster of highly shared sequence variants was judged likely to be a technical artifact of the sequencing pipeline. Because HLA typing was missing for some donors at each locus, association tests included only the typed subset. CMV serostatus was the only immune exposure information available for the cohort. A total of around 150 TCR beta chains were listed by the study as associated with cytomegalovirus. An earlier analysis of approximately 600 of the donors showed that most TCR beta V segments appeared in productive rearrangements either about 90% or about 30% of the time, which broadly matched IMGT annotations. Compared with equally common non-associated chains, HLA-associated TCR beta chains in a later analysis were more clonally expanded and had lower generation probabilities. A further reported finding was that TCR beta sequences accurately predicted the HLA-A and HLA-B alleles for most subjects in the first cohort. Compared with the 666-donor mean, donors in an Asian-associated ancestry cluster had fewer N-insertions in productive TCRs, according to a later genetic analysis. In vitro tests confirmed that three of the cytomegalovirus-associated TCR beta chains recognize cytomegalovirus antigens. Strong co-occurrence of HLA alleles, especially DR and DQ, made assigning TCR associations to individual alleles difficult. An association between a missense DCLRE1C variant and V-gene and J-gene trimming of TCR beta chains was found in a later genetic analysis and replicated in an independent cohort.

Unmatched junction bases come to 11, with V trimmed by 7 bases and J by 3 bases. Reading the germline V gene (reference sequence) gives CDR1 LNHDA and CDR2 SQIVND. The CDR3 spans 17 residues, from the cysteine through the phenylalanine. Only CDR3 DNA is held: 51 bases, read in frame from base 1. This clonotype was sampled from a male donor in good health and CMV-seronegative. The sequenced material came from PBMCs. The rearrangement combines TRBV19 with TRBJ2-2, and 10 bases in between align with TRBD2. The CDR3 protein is CASTTGVTSGDTGELFF. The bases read TGTGCCAGTACCACAGGGGTAACTAGCGGGGACACCGGGGAGCTGTTTTTT.